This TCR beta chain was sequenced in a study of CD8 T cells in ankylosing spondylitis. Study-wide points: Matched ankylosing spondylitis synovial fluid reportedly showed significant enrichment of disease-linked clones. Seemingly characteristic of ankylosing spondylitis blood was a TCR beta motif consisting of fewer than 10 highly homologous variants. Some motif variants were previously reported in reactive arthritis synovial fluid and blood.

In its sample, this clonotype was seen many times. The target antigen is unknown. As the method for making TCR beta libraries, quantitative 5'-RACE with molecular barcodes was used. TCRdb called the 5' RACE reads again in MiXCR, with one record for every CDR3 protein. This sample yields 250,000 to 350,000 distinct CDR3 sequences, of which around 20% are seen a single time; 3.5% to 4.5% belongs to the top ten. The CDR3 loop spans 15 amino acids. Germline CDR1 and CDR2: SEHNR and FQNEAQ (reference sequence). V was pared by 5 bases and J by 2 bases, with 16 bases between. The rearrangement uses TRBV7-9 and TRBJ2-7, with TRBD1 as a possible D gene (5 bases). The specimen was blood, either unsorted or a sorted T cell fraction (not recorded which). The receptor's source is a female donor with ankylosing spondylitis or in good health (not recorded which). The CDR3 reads CASSPMYDSPYEQYF. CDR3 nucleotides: TGTGCCAGCAGCCCTATGTACGACAGTCCCTACGAGCAGTACTTC.